This T cell receptor (beta chain) was documented in a study of blood T cell repertoires in COVID-19. Across the study: Samples taken during acute and convalescent COVID-19 were collected in the United States, Italy and Spain.

The CDR3 sequence is 14 residues long. With V trimmed by 4 bases and J by 7 bases, 5 bases remained unmatched. Germline assignment: CDR1 LNHDA and CDR2 SQIVND (reference sequence). Original processing methods: Amplifying reference gene primers gave estimates of nucleated cell counts. TCRdb's table, derived via immunoSEQ multiplex PCR, lists solely in-frame clones and lacks some. The V and J calls and clone size come from that table; D and trimming were worked out from the DNA. The sample contains about 400,000 clones, 70% to 90% of which appear only once. The participants were between roughly 18 and 90 years old and came from 20 to 30 US areas. Clinical history as reported by participants underpinned cohort assignment.

The rearrangement uses TRBV19 and TRBJ2-2; 8 bases align to TRBD1. Sequencing was done on a sample of PBMCs or T cells enriched from blood (not recorded which). The clonotype comes from a young woman with acute COVID-19. The CDR3 loop is CASSTRQGIGELFF. The CDR3 coding sequence is TGTGCCAGTAGTACCAGACAGGGGATCGGGGAGCTGTTTTTT.